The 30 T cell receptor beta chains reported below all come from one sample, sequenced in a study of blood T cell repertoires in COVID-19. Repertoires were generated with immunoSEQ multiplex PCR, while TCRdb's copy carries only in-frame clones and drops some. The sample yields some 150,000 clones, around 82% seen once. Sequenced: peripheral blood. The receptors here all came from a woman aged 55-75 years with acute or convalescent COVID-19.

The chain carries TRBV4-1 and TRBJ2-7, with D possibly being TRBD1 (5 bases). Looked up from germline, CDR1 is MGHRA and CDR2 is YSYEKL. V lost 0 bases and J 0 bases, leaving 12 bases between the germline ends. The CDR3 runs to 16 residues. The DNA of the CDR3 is TGCGCCAGCAGCCAAGATAAGTCGCAGGGCTCCTACGAGCAGTACTTC. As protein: CASSQDKSQGSYEQYF.

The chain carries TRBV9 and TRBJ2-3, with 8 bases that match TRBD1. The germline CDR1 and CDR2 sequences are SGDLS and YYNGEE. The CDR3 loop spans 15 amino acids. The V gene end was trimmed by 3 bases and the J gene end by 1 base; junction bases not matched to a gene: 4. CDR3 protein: CASSADRGGTDTQYF. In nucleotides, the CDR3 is TGTGCCAGCAGCGCAGACAGGGGAGGCACAGATACGCAGTATTTT.

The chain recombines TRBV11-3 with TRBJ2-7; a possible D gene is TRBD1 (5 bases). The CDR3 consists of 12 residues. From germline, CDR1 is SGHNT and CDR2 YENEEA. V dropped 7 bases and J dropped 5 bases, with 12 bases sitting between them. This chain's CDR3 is CASTSGFDEQYF. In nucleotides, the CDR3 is TGTGCCAGCACCTCAGGGTTCGACGAGCAGTACTTC.

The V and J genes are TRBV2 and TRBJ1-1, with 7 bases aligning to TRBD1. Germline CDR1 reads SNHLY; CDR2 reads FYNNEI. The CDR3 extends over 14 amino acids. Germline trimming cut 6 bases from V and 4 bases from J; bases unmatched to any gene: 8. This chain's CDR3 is CASRITGEGTEAFF. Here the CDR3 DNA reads TGTGCCAGCAGGATTACAGGGGAAGGCACTGAAGCTTTCTTT.

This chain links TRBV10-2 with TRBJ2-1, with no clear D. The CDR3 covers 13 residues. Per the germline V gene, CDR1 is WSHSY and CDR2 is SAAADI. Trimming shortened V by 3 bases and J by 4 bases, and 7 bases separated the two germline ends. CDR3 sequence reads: CASSDGLYNEQFF. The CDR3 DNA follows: TGCGCCAGCAGTGATGGCCTTTACAATGAGCAGTTCTTC.

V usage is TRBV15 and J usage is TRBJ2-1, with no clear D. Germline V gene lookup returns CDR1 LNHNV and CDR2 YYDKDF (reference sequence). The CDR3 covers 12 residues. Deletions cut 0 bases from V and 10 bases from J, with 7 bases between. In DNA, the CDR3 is TGTGCCACCAGCAGAGATATCGGGGAGCAGTTCTTC. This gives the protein CATSRDIGEQFF. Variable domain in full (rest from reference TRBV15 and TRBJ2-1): DAMVIQNPRYQVTQFGKPVTLSCSQTLNHNVMYWYQQKSSQAPKLLFHYYDKDFNNEADTPDNFQSRRPNTSFCFLDIRSPGLGDTAMYLCATSRDIGEQFFGPGTRLTVL.

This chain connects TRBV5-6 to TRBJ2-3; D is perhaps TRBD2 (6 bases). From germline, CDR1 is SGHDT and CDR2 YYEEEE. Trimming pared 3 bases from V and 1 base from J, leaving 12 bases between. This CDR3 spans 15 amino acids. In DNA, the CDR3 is TGTGCCAGCAGCTCGCCCCCTAGCGGCACAGATACGCAGTATTTT. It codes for CASSSPPSGTDTQYF.

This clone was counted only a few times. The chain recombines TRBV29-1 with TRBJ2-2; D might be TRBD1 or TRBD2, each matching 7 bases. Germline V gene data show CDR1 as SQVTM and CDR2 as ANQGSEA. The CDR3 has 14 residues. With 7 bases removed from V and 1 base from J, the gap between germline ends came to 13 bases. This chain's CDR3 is CSATGRENTGELFF. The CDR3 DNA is TGCAGCGCGACAGGGAGGGAGAACACCGGGGAGCTGTTTTTT.

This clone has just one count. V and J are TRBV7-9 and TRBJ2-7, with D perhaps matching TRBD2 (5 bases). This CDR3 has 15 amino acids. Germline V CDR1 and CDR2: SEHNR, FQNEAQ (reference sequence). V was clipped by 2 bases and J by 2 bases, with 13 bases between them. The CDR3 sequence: CASSLSGPGAYEQYF. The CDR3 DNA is TGTGCCAGCAGCTTAAGCGGACCCGGGGCCTACGAGCAGTACTTC.

CDR3 loop: CASSPTGTGGFGTYNEQFF. The DNA for the CDR3 is TGCGCCAGCAGCCCAACCGGGACAGGGGGTTTCGGTACCTACAATGAGCAGTTCTTC. The J gene is TRBJ2-1, the V gene TRBV4-3; 11 nucleotides match TRBD1. J lost 2 bases, V lost 4 bases, and 13 bases had no gene match. The CDR3 covers 19 residues. Germline values: CDR1 LGHNA, CDR2 YSLEER.

The CDR3 coding sequence is TGTGCCACCAGCCAGGGCTGGAACACCGGGGAGCTGTTTTTT. Translation: CATSQGWNTGELFF. This chain connects TRBV24-1 to TRBJ2-2, with D maybe TRBD1 (5 bases). Germline V CDR1 and CDR2: KGHDR, SFDVKD. The V gene lost 7 bases and the J gene lost 1 base, with 9 bases spanning the gap. The length of the CDR3 is 14 residues.

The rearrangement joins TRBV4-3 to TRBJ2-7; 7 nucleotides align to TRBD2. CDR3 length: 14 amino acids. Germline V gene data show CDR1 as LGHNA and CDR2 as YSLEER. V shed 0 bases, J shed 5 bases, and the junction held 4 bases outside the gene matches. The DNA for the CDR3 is TGCGCCAGCAGCCAAGATGGGGAGGGCCACGAGCAGTACTTC. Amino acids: CASSQDGEGHEQYF.

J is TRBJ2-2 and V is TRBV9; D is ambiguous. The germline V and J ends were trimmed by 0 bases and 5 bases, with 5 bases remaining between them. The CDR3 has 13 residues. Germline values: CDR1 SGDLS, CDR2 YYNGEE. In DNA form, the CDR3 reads TGTGCCAGCAGCGTAGGTCTAACCGGGGAGCTGTTTTTT. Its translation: CASSVGLTGELFF.

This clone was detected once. The DNA for the CDR3 is TGTGCCAGCGCGGGAGGGCCGATAGATACGCAGTATTTT. It specifies CASAGGPIDTQYF. The chain is built from TRBV6-5 and TRBJ2-3, with 9 positions matching TRBD2. V shed 8 bases and J 5 bases; nucleotides not matched to a gene: 5. The CDR3 is made up of 13 amino acids. CDR1 and CDR2 from the germline V gene are MNHEY and SVGAGI.

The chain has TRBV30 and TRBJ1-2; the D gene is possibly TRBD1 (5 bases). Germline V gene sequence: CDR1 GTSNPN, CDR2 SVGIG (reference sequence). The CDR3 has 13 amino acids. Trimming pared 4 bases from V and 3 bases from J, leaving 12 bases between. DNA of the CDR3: TGTGCCTGGATAGGAGGGGCGGACTATGGCTACACCTTC. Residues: CAWIGGADYGYTF.

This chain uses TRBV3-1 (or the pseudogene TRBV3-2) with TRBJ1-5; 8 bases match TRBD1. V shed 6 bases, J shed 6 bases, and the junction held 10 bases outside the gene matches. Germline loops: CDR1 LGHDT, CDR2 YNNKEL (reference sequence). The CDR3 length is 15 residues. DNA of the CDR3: TGTGCCAGCAGTCCGGGGCAGGGGGCACGTCAGCCCCAGCATTTT. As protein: CASSPGQGARQPQHF.

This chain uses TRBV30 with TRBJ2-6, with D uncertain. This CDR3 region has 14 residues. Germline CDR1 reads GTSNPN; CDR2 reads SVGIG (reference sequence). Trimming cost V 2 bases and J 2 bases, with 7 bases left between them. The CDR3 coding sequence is TGTGCCTGGAGTACCCTACCTGGGGCCAACGTCCTGACTTTC. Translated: CAWSTLPGANVLTF.

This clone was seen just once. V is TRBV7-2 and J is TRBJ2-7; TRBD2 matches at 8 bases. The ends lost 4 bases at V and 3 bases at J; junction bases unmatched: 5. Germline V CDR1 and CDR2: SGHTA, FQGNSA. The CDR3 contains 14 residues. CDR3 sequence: CASSSLAVVYEQYF. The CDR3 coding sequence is TGTGCCAGCAGCTCACTAGCGGTAGTCTACGAGCAGTACTTC. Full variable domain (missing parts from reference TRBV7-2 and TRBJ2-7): GAGVSQSPSNKVTEKGKDVELRCDPISGHTALYWYRQSLGQGLEFLIYFQGNSAPDKSGLPSDRFSAERTGGSVSTLTIQRTQQEDSAVYLCASSSLAVVYEQYFGPGTRLTVT.

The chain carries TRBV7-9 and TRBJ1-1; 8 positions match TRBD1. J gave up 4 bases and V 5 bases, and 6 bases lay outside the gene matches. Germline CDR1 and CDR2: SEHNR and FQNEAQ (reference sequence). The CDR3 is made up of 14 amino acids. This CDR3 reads CASSPQGAVTEAFF. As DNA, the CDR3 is TGTGCCAGCAGCCCGCAGGGGGCAGTCACTGAAGCTTTCTTT.

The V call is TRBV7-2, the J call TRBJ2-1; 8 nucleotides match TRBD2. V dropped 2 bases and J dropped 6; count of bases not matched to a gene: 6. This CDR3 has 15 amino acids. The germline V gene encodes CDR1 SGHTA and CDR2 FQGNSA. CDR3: CASSLMGTRGNEQFF. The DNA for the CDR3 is TGTGCCAGCAGCTTAATGGGGACTAGGGGCAATGAGCAGTTCTTC.

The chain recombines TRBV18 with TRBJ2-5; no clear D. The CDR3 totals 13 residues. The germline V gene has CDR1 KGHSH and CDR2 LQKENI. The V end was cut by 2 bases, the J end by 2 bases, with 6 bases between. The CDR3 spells CASSPAAQETQYF. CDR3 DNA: TGTGCCAGCTCACCAGCGGCGCAAGAGACCCAGTACTTC.

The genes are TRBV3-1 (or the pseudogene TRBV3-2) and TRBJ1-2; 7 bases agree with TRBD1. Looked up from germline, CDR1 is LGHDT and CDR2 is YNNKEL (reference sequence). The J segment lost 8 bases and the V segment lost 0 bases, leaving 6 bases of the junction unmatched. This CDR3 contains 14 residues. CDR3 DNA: TGTGCCAGCAGCCAAGACAGGGGGGCCGGCGGCTACACCTTC. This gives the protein CASSQDRGAGGYTF.

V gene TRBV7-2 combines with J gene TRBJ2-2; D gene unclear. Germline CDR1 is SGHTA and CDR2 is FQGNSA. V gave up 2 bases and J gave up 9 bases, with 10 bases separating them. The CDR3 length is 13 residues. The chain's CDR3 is CASSLSSLRELFF. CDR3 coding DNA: TGTGCCAGCAGCTTATCGTCCCTCCGGGAGCTGTTTTTT.

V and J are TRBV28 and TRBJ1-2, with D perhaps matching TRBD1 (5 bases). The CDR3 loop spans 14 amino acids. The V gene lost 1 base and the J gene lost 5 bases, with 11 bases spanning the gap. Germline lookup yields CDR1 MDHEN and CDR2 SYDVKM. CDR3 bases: TGTGCCAGCAGTTTATCAAGGGGATATTATGGCTACACCTTC. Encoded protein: CASSLSRGYYGYTF.

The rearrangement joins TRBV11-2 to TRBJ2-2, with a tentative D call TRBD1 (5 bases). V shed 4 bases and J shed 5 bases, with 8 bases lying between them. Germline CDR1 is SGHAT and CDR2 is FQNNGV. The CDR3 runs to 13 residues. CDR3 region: CASSSPGTGELFF. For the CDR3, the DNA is TGTGCCAGCAGCTCCCCAGGGACCGGGGAGCTGTTTTTT.

This chain's CDR3 is CASRRTTGDYGYTF. Here the CDR3 DNA reads TGTGCCAGCAGGAGAACAACAGGGGACTATGGCTACACCTTC. The rearrangement links TRBV27 to TRBJ1-2; 7 positions agree with TRBD1. The CDR3 runs 14 residues. V lost 6 bases, J lost 3 bases, and 7 bases stayed unmatched. Germline values: CDR1 MNHEY, CDR2 SMNVEV (reference sequence).

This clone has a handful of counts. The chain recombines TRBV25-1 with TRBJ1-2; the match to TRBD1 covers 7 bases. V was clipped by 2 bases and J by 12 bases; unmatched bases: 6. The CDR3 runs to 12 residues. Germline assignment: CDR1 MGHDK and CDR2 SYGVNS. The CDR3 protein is CASSETQGGHTF. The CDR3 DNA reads TGTGCCAGCAGTGAAACCCAGGGGGGACACACCTTC.

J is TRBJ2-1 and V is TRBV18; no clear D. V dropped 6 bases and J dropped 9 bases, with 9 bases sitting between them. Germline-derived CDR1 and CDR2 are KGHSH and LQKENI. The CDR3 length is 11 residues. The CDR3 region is CASSPRGEQFF. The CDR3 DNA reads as TGTGCCAGCTCTCCTCGAGGTGAGCAGTTCTTC.

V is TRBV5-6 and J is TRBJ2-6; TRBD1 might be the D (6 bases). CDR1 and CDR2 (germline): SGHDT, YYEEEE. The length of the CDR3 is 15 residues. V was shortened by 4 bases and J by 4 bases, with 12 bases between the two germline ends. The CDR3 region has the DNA TGTGCCAGCAGCCAAAGGGGGACAGGGGCCAACGTCCTGACTTTC. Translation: CASSQRGTGANVLTF. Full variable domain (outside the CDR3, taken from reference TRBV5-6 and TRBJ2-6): DAGVTQSPTHLIKTRGQQVTLRCSPKSGHDTVSWYQQALGQGPQFIFQYYEEEERQRGNFPDRFSGHQFPNYSSELNVNALLLGDSALYLCASSQRGTGANVLTFGAGSRLTVL.

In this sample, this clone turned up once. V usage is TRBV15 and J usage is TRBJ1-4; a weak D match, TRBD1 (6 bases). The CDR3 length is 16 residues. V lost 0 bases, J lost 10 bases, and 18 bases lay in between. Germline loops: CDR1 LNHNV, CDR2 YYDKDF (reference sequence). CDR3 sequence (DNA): TGTGCCACCAGCAGAGATTTGGGCCGCTCCAGGGGAAAACTGTTTTTT. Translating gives CATSRDLGRSRGKLFF.